This T cell receptor beta chain was captured in a study of cytomegalovirus exposure and HLA in healthy donors. Findings and caveats of the study: Some TCR beta chains (164 of them) were listed as cytomegalovirus-associated. TCR sequences were mostly rare, though some public TCRs occurred in many donors. Reports showed the classifier diagnosing cytomegalovirus status with high specificity and sensitivity. The authors confirmed in vitro that a few CMV-associated chains were specific for CMV antigens.

Data came from immunoSEQ multiplex PCR; TCRdb stores just in-frame clones and leaves some out. The sample records 150,000 to 200,000 clones, about 80% being singletons. In regard to this clone: Its antigen is undetermined. Other nucleotide sequences in the sample specify the same CDR3.

In germline, CDR1 is SGHRS, CDR2 YFSETQ. This CDR3 is built from 17 residues. V shed 4 bases and J shed 0 bases, with 17 bases lying between them. Sample: PBMCs. The rearrangement joins TRBV5-1 to TRBJ1-5; D is uncertain. The TCR sequence derives from a woman aged 18-35 years in good health and CMV-seropositive. The CDR3 DNA sequence: TGCGCCAGCAGCAGATCAGGAGGCCCGTATAGCAATCAGCCCCAGCATTTT. Translating gives CASSRSGGPYSNQPQHF.